Presented here are 22 T cell receptor beta chains from one specimen sequenced in a study of cytomegalovirus exposure and HLA in healthy donors. PCR was performed using 60 Vbeta and 13 Jbeta primers. Assay used: immunoSEQ multiplex PCR; TCRdb lists only in-frame clones, some missing. The repertoire includes 150,000 to 200,000 clones, 80% to 85% of them detected once, and over 2% sits in the top ten. The sequencing input was PBMCs. These receptors were taken from a woman aged 25 to 39 in good health and CMV-seronegative.

This chain links TRBV7-9 with TRBJ1-5, with 7 bases matching TRBD1. V shed 5 bases and J 3 bases; nucleotides not matched to a gene: 7. Germline V gives CDR1 SEHNR, CDR2 FQNEAQ (reference sequence). The CDR3 totals 15 residues. CDR3 coding DNA: TGTGCCAGCAGCCGCGGACAGGCCAACAATCAGCCCCAGCATTTT. It codes for CASSRGQANNQPQHF.

The chain carries TRBV4-3 and TRBJ2-7; the D gene is possibly TRBD1 (7 bases). V shed 1 base and J shed 3 bases, with 13 bases lying between them. This CDR3 is 15 amino acids long. Germline V CDR1 and CDR2: LGHNA, YSLEER. CDR3 residues: CASSQGGQGGYEQYF. The CDR3 DNA sequence: TGCGCCAGCAGCCAAGGGGGGCAGGGGGGCTACGAGCAGTACTTC.

The table lists this clone with a count of one. CDR3 sequence reads: CASSSTGWNSPLHF. The CDR3 DNA sequence: TGTGCCAGCAGCTCGACAGGGTGGAATTCACCCCTCCACTTT. The gene calls are TRBV7-9 and TRBJ1-6; 7 nucleotides match TRBD1. There are 14 residues in the CDR3. Germline V gene data show CDR1 as SEHNR and CDR2 as FQNEAQ (reference sequence). The trim removed 4 bases at V and 7 bases at J, leaving 4 bases unmatched.

The J gene is TRBJ1-5, the V gene TRBV28, with a weak D call TRBD1 (5 bases). The CDR3 loop spans 14 amino acids. With 4 bases removed from V and 0 bases from J, the gap between germline ends came to 7 bases. Per germline, CDR1 MDHEN and CDR2 SYDVKM. The CDR3 protein is CASSYGGSNQPQHF. The CDR3 bases are TGTGCCAGCAGTTACGGGGGTAGCAATCAGCCCCAGCATTTT.

A few counts support this clone. The chain uses TRBV6-6 and TRBJ1-2; 9 nucleotides align to TRBD1. The CDR3 length is 13 residues. Trimming removed 2 bases from V and 8 bases from J; junction bases left unmatched: 3. Germline assignment: CDR1 MNHNY and CDR2 SVGAGI (reference sequence). The CDR3 spells CASSYLGQGGYTF. The CDR3, as DNA: TGTGCCAGCAGTTACCTCGGACAGGGGGGCTACACCTTC.

This rearrangement joins TRBV4-3 to TRBJ2-7; D is uncertain. V lost 0 bases and J lost 2, with 5 bases in between. The CDR3 is 13 amino acids. Germline V gene lookup returns CDR1 LGHNA and CDR2 YSLEER. CDR3 DNA sequence: TGCGCCAGCAGCCAAGATTGGCCCTACGAGCAGTACTTC. Protein product: CASSQDWPYEQYF.

This clone has only a few counts. An end of the junction does not agree with germline; a read error may underlie this. V is TRBV6-5 and J is TRBJ1-6; 9 nucleotides agree with TRBD1. Germline assignment: CDR1 MNHEY and CDR2 SVGAGI. The CDR3 spans 16 residues. The CDR3 reads CASRYSRTGVNSPLHF. DNA for the CDR3: TGTGCCAGCAGGTACTCCCGGACAGGGGTAAATTCACCCCTCCACTTT.

CDR3 amino acids: CASTEGSGRGSYNEQFF. Here the CDR3 DNA reads TGCGCCAGCACCGAAGGGAGCGGGAGAGGGTCCTACAATGAGCAGTTCTTC. The J gene is TRBJ2-1, the V gene TRBV5-1, with TRBD2 identical over 8 bases. Germline CDR1 SGHRS, CDR2 YFSETQ. V gave up 6 bases and J gave up 1 base; unmatched junction bases: 12. This CDR3 spans 17 amino acids.

J is TRBJ2-6 and V is TRBV5-1, with TRBD2 as a possible D gene (8 bases). The CDR3 sequence is 18 residues long. CDR1 and CDR2 (germline): SGHRS, YFSETQ. The V end was cut by 4 bases, the J end by 0 bases, with 17 bases between. DNA for the CDR3: TGCGCCAGCAGCCCGGGGGGGACAGTCAGCTCTGGGGCCAACGTCCTGACTTTC. Amino acid sequence: CASSPGGTVSSGANVLTF.

Remarks on this clone: Relative to the germline gene, one junction end is altered; a read error may explain this. The chain combines TRBV6-5 with TRBJ1-1; 7 positions agree with TRBD1. Per the germline V gene, CDR1 is MNHEY and CDR2 is SVGAGI. This CDR3 region has 11 residues. The CDR3 reads CASSQGQVGIF. CDR3 coding DNA: TGTGCCAGCAGCCAAGGACAGGTCGGGATATTT.

DNA for the CDR3: TGTGCAAGTCGCTTAGCTGTGTCCAGGAGGGCCGCGGCAGATACGCAGTATTTT. Translating gives CASRLAVSRRAAADTQYF. V is TRBV12-2 and J is TRBJ2-3; TRBD2, the table's D call, was not compared with the DNA. TRBV12-2 is assigned pseudogene status. There are 18 residues in the CDR3.

V gene TRBV4-3 combines with J gene TRBJ2-3; D uncertain. There are 15 residues in the CDR3. Germline CDR1 reads LGHNA; CDR2 reads YSLEER. V shed 0 bases and J shed 10 bases, with 17 bases lying between them. The CDR3 coding sequence is TGCGCCAGCAGCCAAGATTCGGGTGGAGAAACTGCGCAGTATTTT. Its protein is CASSQDSGGETAQYF.

The chain uses TRBV2 and TRBJ2-7; D is undetermined. There are 13 residues in the CDR3. V was cut by 2 bases and J by 6 bases, with 11 bases left in between. Looked up from germline, CDR1 is SNHLY and CDR2 is FYNNEI. The CDR3: CASSERHSGEQYF. CDR3 DNA: TGTGCCAGCAGTGAACGCCATAGTGGCGAGCAGTACTTC.

The chain has TRBV5-1 and TRBJ2-1, with 7 bases lining up with TRBD1. This CDR3 contains 15 residues. The germline V gene encodes CDR1 SGHRS and CDR2 YFSETQ. The junction had 4 bases not matched to a gene; V was cut back by 0 bases and J by 4 bases. CDR3 protein: CASSLVGQRYNEQFF. The CDR3 coding sequence is TGCGCCAGCAGCTTGGTGGGACAGCGATACAATGAGCAGTTCTTC. The full variable domain, its missing parts supplied by reference TRBV5-1 and TRBJ2-1, is KAGVTQTPRYLIKTRGQQVTLSCSPISGHRSVSWYQQTPGQGLQFLFEYFSETQRNKGNFPGRFSGRQFSNSRSEMNVSTLELGDSALYLCASSLVGQRYNEQFFGPGTRLTVL.

The rearrangement uses TRBV7-2 and TRBJ2-7, with TRBD1 matching over 7 bases. Germline CDR1 is SGHTA and CDR2 is FQGNSA. The CDR3 has 12 amino acids. The J segment lost 3 bases and the V segment lost 5 bases, leaving 1 base of the junction unmatched. The CDR3 nucleotides are TGTGCCAGCAGCCGACAGGGCTACGAGCAGTACTTC. It encodes CASSRQGYEQYF. Complete variable domain (other parts from reference TRBV7-2 and TRBJ2-7): GAGVSQSPSNKVTEKGKDVELRCDPISGHTALYWYRQSLGQGLEFLIYFQGNSAPDKSGLPSDRFSAERTGGSVSTLTIQRTQQEDSAVYLCASSRQGYEQYFGPGTRLTVT.

On this clone: A junction end diverges from the germline sequence, so it may reflect a read error. This chain joins TRBV7-6 and TRBJ2-6; tentatively, D is TRBD1 (5 bases). The CDR3 length is 13 residues. Germline lookup yields CDR1 SGHVS and CDR2 FNYEAQ. CDR3 protein: CASSTRGANGLTF. CDR3 DNA sequence: TGTGCCAGCAGCACCCGTGGGGCCAACGGCCTGACTTTC.

This chain joins TRBV28 and TRBJ1-6; no clear D gene. The CDR3 is 14 residues long. The germline V gene encodes CDR1 MDHEN and CDR2 SYDVKM. V lost 7 bases, J lost 3 bases, and 10 bases lay in between. The CDR3 here is CASTTGFYNSPLHF. The CDR3 DNA is TGTGCCAGCACTACCGGGTTCTATAATTCACCCCTCCACTTT.

This chain uses TRBV4-2 with TRBJ2-3; TRBD2 aligns across 9 bases. CDR1 and CDR2 (germline): LGHNA, YNFKEQ. Unmatched junction bases numbered 6, after V lost 0 bases and J lost 5 bases. The CDR3 runs 16 residues. CDR3 sequence (DNA): TGTGCCAGCAGCCAAGAGGCGGGGGGGGGCAGAGATACGCAGTATTTT. Translated: CASSQEAGGGRDTQYF.

This sequence joins TRBV28 and TRBJ2-7, with 10 bases fitting TRBD1. Trimming took 6 bases from V and 3 from J; bases not matched to a gene: 8. This CDR3 contains 15 residues. Germline CDR1 is MDHEN and CDR2 is SYDVKM. The CDR3 DNA reads as TGTGCCAGCAGGACAGGGGGCGATAGGGACTACGAGCAGTACTTC. It yields the protein CASRTGGDRDYEQYF.

This clone was counted between two and nine times. V usage is TRBV21-1 and J usage is TRBJ2-7; the table assigns TRBD1, which was not confirmed against the DNA. TRBV21-1 is a recognized pseudogene. The length of the CDR3 is 12 residues. The CDR3 spells CAGTGGGYEQYF. Here the CDR3 DNA reads TGTGCCGGCACAGGGGGAGGCTACGAGCAGTACTTC.

V is TRBV15 and J is TRBJ2-1, with TRBD2 matching 7 bases. Trimming cost V 2 bases and J 5 bases; bases outside gene matches: 9. CDR1 LNHNV and CDR2 YYDKDF come from the germline V gene (reference sequence). This CDR3 is built from 16 residues. CDR3 sequence (DNA): TGTGCCACCAGCAGACTCCCGGGGCTAGCGGACAATGAGCAGTTCTTC. This translates into CATSRLPGLADNEQFF.

In DNA form, the CDR3 reads TGTGCCACCAGCAGGAACAAGGGGGCCATAGGGGAAGGGGAGACCCAGTACTTC. Its protein product is CATSRNKGAIGEGETQYF. This sequence joins TRBV15 and TRBJ2-5, with 7 bases lining up with TRBD1. With 3 bases clipped from V and 5 bases from J, the junction kept 18 bases outside the gene matches. Per germline, CDR1 LNHNV and CDR2 YYDKDF (reference sequence). There are 18 residues in the CDR3.